Listed below are T cell receptor beta chains from one sample, sequenced in a study of OX40 agonist ivuxolimab in advanced cancers. Using immunoSEQ multiplex PCR, the repertoire was profiled, and TCRdb retains in-frame clones only, with some absent. The sample shows tens of thousands of clones, roughly four fifths of them seen only once. The specimen was CD4+ or CD8+ T cells sorted from blood, collected in a trial of the OX40 agonist ivuxolimab. Receptor source: an adult with an advanced solid tumor such as melanoma, head and neck, liver or kidney cancer. CDR3s include the opening cysteine and the closing phenylalanine or tryptophan. A D gene is named only where the DNA matches it firmly. The size field is filled for only some rows; it gives once, few, many or a size class.

j_call,v_call,d_call,clone_size,cdr3_aa,cdr3_nt
TRBJ2-1,TRBV18,.,.,CASSPNGQSYNEQFF,TGTGCCAGCTCGCCAAACGGCCAGAGCTACAATGAGCAGTTCTTC
TRBJ2-7,TRBV5-6,.,.,CASSLYPAGIRFTEQYF,TGTGCCAGCAGCTTGTACCCTGCAGGGATCCGTTTCACCGAGCAGTACTTC
TRBJ2-5,TRBV7-8,.,once,CASSGRWGRETQYF,TGTGCCAGCAGTGGCAGGTGGGGTCGGGAGACCCAGTACTTC
TRBJ1-5,TRBV28,.,.,CASSFLQQDHQPQHF,TGTGCCAGCAGTTTTCTTCAGCAGGACCATCAGCCCCAGCATTTT
TRBJ2-1,TRBV18,TRBD2,.,CASTLAVSSYNEQFF,TGTGCCAGCACACTAGCGGTGAGCTCCTACAATGAGCAGTTCTTC
TRBJ1-1,TRBV7-2,.,.,CASSYSGLGGAEAFF,TGTGCCAGCAGCTATTCCGGGCTAGGCGGAGCGGAAGCTTTCTTT
TRBJ1-2,TRBV7-2,.,.,CASSLGAGPNYGYTF,TGTGCCAGCAGCTTAGGCGCGGGACCTAACTATGGCTACACCTTC
TRBJ1-1,TRBV5-1,TRBD1,.,CASSLAPDREGTEAFF,TGCGCCAGCAGCTTGGCCCCGGACAGGGAGGGTACTGAAGCTTTCTTT
TRBJ2-2,TRBV7-2,TRBD2,.,CASSFALVGTNGELFF,TGTGCCAGCAGCTTCGCCTTAGTCGGGACTAACGGGGAGCTGTTTTTT
TRBJ2-7,TRBV11-2,.,.,CASSSLVGGVEQYF,TGTGCCAGCAGCTCCTTGGTGGGCGGGGTCGAGCAGTACTTC
TRBJ1-4,TRBV5-4,.,.,CASSLEGFNEKLFF,TGTGCCAGCAGCTTGGAAGGGTTTAACGAAAAACTGTTTTTT
TRBJ1-2,TRBV7-9,TRBD1,.,CASSSQGRYGYTF,TGTGCCAGCAGCTCACAGGGGAGATATGGCTACACCTTC
TRBJ1-5,TRBV7-2,.,few,CASSLGGNNQPQHF,TGTGCCAGCAGCTTAGGGGGGAACAATCAGCCCCAGCATTTT
TRBJ2-3,TRBV11-1,TRBD2,.,CASRAGTSGSFGTDTQYF,TGTGCCAGCAGGGCCGGGACTAGCGGGAGCTTTGGCACAGATACGCAGTATTTT
TRBJ2-3,TRBV11-3,TRBD1,once,CASSSSPGQGASDTQYF,TGTGCCAGCAGCTCCTCTCCCGGACAGGGGGCCTCAGATACGCAGTATTTT